The 2 T cell receptor beta chains given below trace back to one sample, sequenced in a study of T-cell memory formation after mild COVID-19. TCRdb processed the 5' RACE reads anew with MiXCR; each CDR3 protein has one entry. There are some 13,000 distinct CDR3 sequences in the sample; approximately 12% occur only once, and under 50% lies in the top ten. Sequenced material: PBMCs or a T cell subset sorted from them (not recorded which). The receptors come from an adult woman who had mild COVID-19 (a few samples of this study predate the infection). Cell type and time point are not known.

This clonotype has more than one count but fewer than ten. The chain combines TRBV23-1 with TRBJ2-3; D perhaps matches TRBD1 (5 bases). TRBV23-1 is an ORF, with its function uncertain. This CDR3 has 15 amino acids. V was shortened by 3 bases and J by 4 bases, with 14 bases between the two germline ends. CDR3 in amino acids: CASSHPADSPDTQYF. As DNA, the CDR3 is TGCGCCAGCAGTCACCCGGCAGACAGCCCAGATACGCAGTATTTT.

This clonotype was observed many times. V gene TRBV15 combines with J gene TRBJ2-1; no clear D. Trimming removed 0 bases at V and 5 bases at J, with 14 bases between. Looked up from germline, CDR1 is LNHNV and CDR2 is YYDKDF (reference sequence). This CDR3 has 16 amino acids. CDR3 sequence reads: CATSRDWGITDNEQFF. The CDR3 coding sequence is TGTGCCACCAGCAGAGATTGGGGAATCACAGACAATGAGCAGTTCTTC.